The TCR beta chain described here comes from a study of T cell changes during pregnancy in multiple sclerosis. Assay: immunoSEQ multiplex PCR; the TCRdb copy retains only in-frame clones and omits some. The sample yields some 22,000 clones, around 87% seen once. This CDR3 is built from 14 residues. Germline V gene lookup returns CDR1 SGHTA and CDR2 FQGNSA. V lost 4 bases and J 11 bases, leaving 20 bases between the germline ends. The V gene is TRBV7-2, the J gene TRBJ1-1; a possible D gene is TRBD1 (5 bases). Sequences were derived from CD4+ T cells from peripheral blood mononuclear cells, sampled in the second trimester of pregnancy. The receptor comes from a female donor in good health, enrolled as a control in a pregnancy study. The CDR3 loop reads CASSYPPSRKGAFF. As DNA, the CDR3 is TGTGCCAGCAGCTACCCCCCCTCGCGGAAGGGGGCTTTCTTT.